The next 27 T cell receptor beta chains were all read from a single sample in a study of T cells in Graves' hyperthyroidism and ophthalmopathy. The source material, RNA transcripts, was used to amplify TCR beta CDR3 regions. First-round RT-PCR with HTBI primers amplified the TCR CDR3 region. TCRdb analysed the multiplex PCR reads with MiXCR anew, one entry per CDR3 protein. Of over 500,000 distinct CDR3 sequences listed, about 15% are singletons. What was sequenced was blood. The receptors derive from a woman in her thirties or forties with Graves' hyperthyroidism.

This clonotype occurred many times. V gene TRBV11-2 combines with J gene TRBJ2-4; D remains ambiguous. Trimming took 0 bases from V and 2 from J, leaving 11 bases between them. The CDR3 has 16 residues. CDR1 is SGHAT, CDR2 FQNNGV, per germline. The chain's CDR3 is CASSLEAGRPKNIQYF. CDR3 nucleotides: TGTGCCAGCAGCTTAGAGGCAGGTCGGCCCAAAAACATTCAGTACTTC.

Notes on this clonotype: It may be a read error: a sequence one base away is much more abundant. The CDR3 coding sequence is TGTGCCAGCAGCCTGACAGGTCCGGGCGAAAAACTGTTTTTT. Residues: CASSLTGPGEKLFF. This chain uses TRBV28 with TRBJ1-4, with TRBD1 as a possible D gene (6 bases). Looked up from germline, CDR1 is MDHEN and CDR2 is SYDVKM. V dropped 6 bases and J dropped 8 bases, with 16 bases sitting between them. There are 14 residues in the CDR3.

The gene calls are TRBV6-1 and TRBJ1-2; TRBD1 matches 7 bases. CDR3 length: 14 amino acids. Germline values: CDR1 MNHNS, CDR2 SASEGT. V trimming: 5 bases; J trimming: 2 bases; junction bases outside the gene matches: 5. The chain's CDR3 is CASSPTGDNYGYTF. CDR3 DNA sequence: TGTGCCAGCAGTCCTACAGGGGACAACTATGGCTACACCTTC.

This chain links TRBV19 with TRBJ2-3; D might be TRBD1 (5 bases). This CDR3 has 14 residues. V was pared by 3 bases and J by 4 bases, with 11 bases between. CDR1 is LNHDA, CDR2 SQIVND, per germline (reference sequence). Written as DNA, the CDR3 is TGTGCCAGTAGTATGCAGGGTTCTTCAGATACGCAGTATTTT. Encoded protein: CASSMQGSSDTQYF. The full variable domain, rest sourced from reference TRBV19 and TRBJ2-3, is DGGITQSPKYLFRKEGQNVTLSCEQNLNHDAMYWYRQDPGQGLRLIYYSQIVNDFQKGDIAEGYSVSREKKESFPLTVTSAQKNPTAFYLCASSMQGSSDTQYFGPGTRLTVL.

This clonotype occurred many times. CDR3 sequence: CASSFHSGDEQYF. The DNA for the CDR3 is TGTGCCAGCAGCTTTCACTCAGGGGACGAGCAGTACTTC. The rearrangement links TRBV11-2 to TRBJ2-7, with D perhaps TRBD1 (6 bases). V was cut by 3 bases and J by 5 bases, with 11 bases left in between. CDR1 is SGHAT and CDR2 is FQNNGV in the germline V gene. The CDR3 is made up of 13 amino acids.

This clonotype occurred many times. The chain links TRBV20-1 to TRBJ2-3; 9 positions match TRBD1. J gave up 2 bases and V 3 bases, and 6 bases lay outside the gene matches. CDR3 length equals 15 residues. Germline CDR1 is DFQATT and CDR2 is SNEGSKA (reference sequence). As DNA, the CDR3 is TGCAGTGCTAGGGACAGGGGCGATGTCACAGATACGCAGTATTTT. Protein sequence: CSARDRGDVTDTQYF.

The chain links TRBV5-5 to TRBJ1-6; no firm D call. CDR3 size: 13 residues. Trimming pared 7 bases from V and 10 bases from J, leaving 15 bases between. CDR1 and CDR2 from the germline V gene are SGHKS and YYEKEE (reference sequence). The chain's CDR3 is CASGDEGQSPLHF. As DNA, the CDR3 is TGTGCCAGCGGGGATGAGGGCCAGTCACCCCTCCACTTT.

The table lists this clonotype with many counts. The J gene is TRBJ2-1, the V gene TRBV2; D perhaps matches TRBD1 (5 bases). Germline V gives CDR1 SNHLY, CDR2 FYNNEI. This CDR3 has 15 residues. V gave up 8 bases and J gave up 4 bases, with 18 bases separating them. The CDR3 sequence: CASYLNRFSYNEQFF. In DNA form, the CDR3 reads TGTGCCAGCTACTTAAACAGGTTTTCGTACAATGAGCAGTTCTTC.

This clonotype has only a few counts. The chain uses TRBV19 and TRBJ2-7, with 7 bases matching TRBD2. The CDR3 runs to 15 residues. Germline V lookup: CDR1 LNHDA, CDR2 SQIVND (reference sequence). After removal of 5 bases from V and 0 bases from J, the junction contained 7 bases not matched to a gene. The CDR3 DNA follows: TGTGCCAGTAGTCCCCGGGGGGATTCCTCCTACGAGCAGTACTTC. Protein: CASSPRGDSSYEQYF.

The rearrangement links TRBV9 to TRBJ2-3; D perhaps matches TRBD2 (6 bases). Trimming left V 0 bases short and J 1 base short, with 15 bases between. CDR3 length: 17 residues. The V gene's germline CDR1 is SGDLS and CDR2 YYNGEE. In DNA, the CDR3 is TGTGCCAGCAGCGTAGAGGGAGTGCGGGACCGCACAGATACGCAGTATTTT. Amino acid sequence: CASSVEGVRDRTDTQYF.

This clonotype was observed a handful of times. The chain couples TRBV9 to TRBJ2-3, with TRBD1 identical over 7 bases. Germline V gene data show CDR1 as SGDLS and CDR2 as YYNGEE. V dropped 4 bases and J dropped 9; count of bases not matched to a gene: 11. This CDR3 is built from 14 residues. The CDR3: CASSKGQRDWTQYF. CDR3 DNA: TGTGCCAGCAGCAAGGGACAGCGAGATTGGACGCAGTATTTT.

In this sample, this clonotype turned up a few times. The rearrangement uses TRBV20-1 and TRBJ2-5; maybe TRBD2 (5 bases). The V end was cut by 2 bases, the J end by 1 base, with 14 bases between. The CDR3 is 15 amino acids. Germline V gene lookup returns CDR1 DFQATT and CDR2 SNEGSKA (reference sequence). In DNA form, the CDR3 reads TGCAGTGCTAGAAGAATGTCTAGCATCCAAGAGACCCAGTACTTC. It is translated as CSARRMSSIQETQYF.

This clonotype was recorded at least ten times. One end of the junction fails to match germline, which may point to a read error. The rearrangement joins TRBV28 to TRBJ2-5; TRBD1 is a possible D gene (6 bases). CDR1 is MDHEN, CDR2 SYDVKM, per germline. The CDR3 runs to 16 residues. CDR3 in DNA: TGTGCCAGCAGTTTAAGGTCAGGGGTGGTCCAAGGGACCCAGTACTTC. As protein: CASSLRSGVVQGTQYF.

The sample holds many counts of this clonotype. The rearrangement links TRBV7-8 to TRBJ2-7; D is possibly TRBD2 (6 bases). The germline CDR1 and CDR2 sequences are SGHVS and FQNEAQ. The germline V and J ends were trimmed by 5 bases and 6 bases, with 14 bases remaining between them. The length of the CDR3 is 13 residues. The CDR3 loop reads CASSRQEGSEQYF. As DNA, the CDR3 is TGTGCCAGCAGCCGTCAGGAGGGTAGCGAGCAGTACTTC.

The V gene is TRBV5-1, the J gene TRBJ2-7; a weak D match, TRBD1 (6 bases). The V end lost 3 bases, the J end lost 1 base, and 17 bases lay between the germline ends. CDR3 length: 16 amino acids. Germline assignment: CDR1 SGHRS and CDR2 YFSETQ. The CDR3 sequence: CASSSTGTPFSYEQYF. As DNA, the CDR3 is TGCGCCAGCAGCTCAACCGGGACACCTTTTTCCTACGAGCAGTACTTC.

This clonotype occurred many times. The chain joins TRBV7-6 to TRBJ2-7; 10 bases are a match to TRBD2. The CDR3 runs 16 residues. The germline V gene encodes CDR1 SGHVS and CDR2 FNYEAQ. V gave up 0 bases and J gave up 6 bases; unmatched junction bases: 8. The CDR3 spells CASSLAPSGSLGEQYF. For the CDR3, the DNA is TGTGCCAGCAGCTTAGCTCCTAGCGGGAGTCTAGGCGAGCAGTACTTC.

This clonotype was found many times. This chain uses TRBV7-9 with TRBJ1-1; 10 bases fit TRBD1. The CDR3 totals 16 residues. The ends lost 0 bases at V and 0 bases at J; junction bases unmatched: 1. The V gene's germline CDR1 is SEHNR and CDR2 FQNEAQ (reference sequence). CDR3 region: CASSLAGTGVNTEAFF. The CDR3 DNA reads TGTGCCAGCAGCTTAGCCGGGACAGGGGTGAACACTGAAGCTTTCTTT.

The rearrangement joins TRBV28 to TRBJ1-2; D might be TRBD1 (5 bases). CDR3 length equals 12 residues. Trimming removed 8 bases from V and 4 bases from J, with 11 bases in between. The germline V gene has CDR1 MDHEN and CDR2 SYDVKM. CDR3 sequence (DNA): TGTGCCAGCGATAGGGGCTTCTATGGCTACACCTTC. As protein: CASDRGFYGYTF.

V is TRBV5-4 and J is TRBJ2-7; D gene ambiguous. The CDR3 runs 14 residues. Germline V gives CDR1 SGHNT, CDR2 YYREEE (reference sequence). With 0 bases removed from V and 6 bases from J, the gap between germline ends came to 13 bases. The CDR3 nucleotides read TGTGCCAGCAGCTTGGAAGTCTCGGTCGCCGAGCAGTACTTC. The encoded protein is CASSLEVSVAEQYF.

This clonotype was counted between two and nine times. The V call is TRBV24-1, the J call TRBJ1-5; 7 bases fit TRBD1. In germline, CDR1 is KGHDR, CDR2 SFDVKD. Losses at the gene ends were 5 bases for V and 6 bases for J; bases not matched to a gene: 3. The CDR3 contains 13 residues. The CDR3 loop is CATSASGGQPQHF. The CDR3 DNA reads as TGTGCCACCAGTGCATCAGGGGGTCAGCCCCAGCATTTT.

This clonotype was counted only a few times. The chain is built from TRBV19 and TRBJ2-7; D tentatively reads TRBD1 or TRBD2 (5 bases each). V gave up 5 bases and J gave up 0 bases, with 17 bases separating them. This CDR3 has 16 residues. Looked up from germline, CDR1 is LNHDA and CDR2 is SQIVND (reference sequence). CDR3: CASSQGFGTASYEQYF. DNA of the CDR3: TGTGCCAGTAGTCAGGGATTCGGGACGGCCTCCTACGAGCAGTACTTC.

This clonotype was seen a single time. The chain links TRBV7-2 to TRBJ2-1; 8 positions match TRBD2. The CDR3 length is 15 residues. V gave up 6 bases and J gave up 5 bases; unmatched junction bases: 9. Germline V CDR1 and CDR2: SGHTA, FQGNSA. CDR3 amino acids: CASSWSGSGNNEQFF. As DNA, the CDR3 is TGTGCCAGCAGTTGGAGTGGTAGCGGGAACAATGAGCAGTTCTTC.

As regards this clonotype: At one of its ends the junction is not consistent with the germline gene, which may arise from a read error. V usage is TRBV7-9 and J usage is TRBJ2-1, with 14 bases identical to TRBD2. Looked up from germline, CDR1 is SEHNR and CDR2 is FQNEAQ (reference sequence). The CDR3 length is 17 residues. CDR3 nucleotides: TGTGCCAGCAGCCCCGGGACTAGCGGGAGTAACTACGATGAGCAGTTCTTC. It yields the protein CASSPGTSGSNYDEQFF.

J is TRBJ2-6 and V is TRBV24-1, with 9 bases lining up with TRBD2. Germline V gene data show CDR1 as KGHDR and CDR2 as SFDVKD. The V and J ends lost 11 bases and 4 bases, in that order; junction bases with no gene match: 14. CDR3 length equals 17 residues. CDR3 nucleotide sequence: TGTGCCATCGGTCAGGGTAGCGGGAGTGCAGGGGCCAACGTCCTGACTTTC. Protein product: CAIGQGSGSAGANVLTF.

This clonotype was seen ten or more times. The rearrangement joins TRBV7-2 to TRBJ1-2; D is perhaps TRBD1 (5 bases). V dropped 5 bases and J dropped 4 bases, with 11 bases sitting between them. The germline gives CDR1 SGHTA, CDR2 FQGNSA. CDR3 size: 13 residues. CDR3: CASSTGTGYGYTF. CDR3 nucleotides: TGTGCCAGCAGCACCGGGACGGGCTATGGCTACACCTTC.

This clonotype was picked up a small number of times. The chain employs TRBV29-1 and TRBJ2-5; D is ambiguous. The V and J ends lost 3 bases and 5 bases respectively, with 10 bases between them. There are 12 residues in the CDR3. Germline V gene sequence: CDR1 SQVTM, CDR2 ANQGSEA. CDR3 sequence reads: CSVEVARETQYF. In DNA, the CDR3 is TGCAGCGTTGAGGTGGCAAGGGAGACCCAGTACTTC.

This chain uses TRBV29-1 with TRBJ2-7; 7 bases are shared with TRBD2. Germline V gene sequence: CDR1 SQVTM, CDR2 ANQGSEA. V gave up 4 bases and J gave up 6 bases; unmatched junction bases: 3. The CDR3 is 11 amino acids. CDR3: CSVVAGAEQYF. The CDR3 coding sequence is TGCAGCGTTGTTGCGGGAGCCGAGCAGTACTTC.